The next 24 T cell receptor beta chains were all read from a single sample in a study of regulatory T cells in long-lasting Graves disease. iRepertoire HTBI primers and Arm-PCR of CDR3 regions built TCR beta libraries. One entry per CDR3 protein, called by TCRdb with MiXCR from the multiplex PCR reads. The table lists almost 350,000 distinct CDR3 sequences, 20% of them singletons, with around 30% in the top ten. Time point denoted: persistent/refractory GD, antithyroid drugs over 5 years with positive TRAb. PBMC-derived RNA was used for the TCR library. Sample: peripheral blood mononuclear cells (PBMCs), taken when the disease was refractory, from a patient treated with antithyroid drugs. The receptors originated from a female donor with Graves disease.

Only a few counts were recorded for this clonotype. The chain carries TRBV7-9 and TRBJ1-1; 8 positions match TRBD1. This CDR3 is 16 amino acids long. The germline CDR1 and CDR2 sequences are SEHNR and FQNEAQ (reference sequence). J gave up 5 bases and V 2 bases, and 10 bases lay outside the gene matches. The chain's CDR3 is CASSLSIGQGGTEAFF. In DNA form, the CDR3 reads TGTGCCAGCAGCTTATCGATAGGACAGGGAGGTACTGAAGCTTTCTTT. Combining the CDR3 with reference TRBV7-9 and TRBJ1-1 gives the whole variable domain DTGVSQNPRHKITKRGQNVTFRCDPISEHNRLYWYRQTLGQGPEFLTYFQNEAQLEKSRLLSDRFSAERPKGSFSTLEIQRTEQGDSAMYLCASSLSIGQGGTEAFFGQGTRLTVV.

In this sample, this clonotype turned up many times. The chain uses TRBV6-1 and TRBJ1-6, with a tentative D call TRBD1 (6 bases). CDR3 length: 13 amino acids. Per the germline V gene, CDR1 is MNHNS and CDR2 is SASEGT. V was clipped by 8 bases and J by 9 bases, with 14 bases between them. The CDR3 loop is CASPARGGSPLHF. As DNA, the CDR3 is TGTGCCAGCCCCGCAAGAGGGGGTTCACCCCTCCACTTT.

Of note for this clonotype: A much bigger clone sits one base away, suggesting this may be a read error. V gene TRBV28 combines with J gene TRBJ2-5, with a tentative D call TRBD2 (5 bases). The J call is doubtful: the DNA matches TRBJ2-7 better. Per the germline V gene, CDR1 is MDHEN and CDR2 is SYDVKM. The CDR3 is made up of 11 amino acids. The CDR3 bases are TGTGCCAGCAGTTTGCGGGACGAGCAGTACTTC. Translation gives CASSLRDEQYF.

This clonotype occurred many times. The V call is TRBV6-9, the J call TRBJ2-7; 11 bases fit TRBD1. The ends lost 4 bases at V and 2 bases at J; junction bases unmatched: 4. Germline V lookup: CDR1 MNHGY, CDR2 SVAAGI. The CDR3 loop spans 15 amino acids. The CDR3 reads CASSSPGQGAYEQYF. The DNA for the CDR3 is TGTGCCAGCAGTTCCCCGGGACAGGGGGCCTACGAGCAGTACTTC.

The V gene is TRBV10-3, the J gene TRBJ2-7; D is unclear. Trimming stripped 0 bases from V and 4 bases from J, with 10 bases between. This CDR3 has 14 amino acids. CDR1 and CDR2 (germline): ENHRY, SYGVKD. DNA of the CDR3: TGTGCCATCAGTGAGTCAAGAGGTCCTTACGAGCAGTACTTC. It specifies CAISESRGPYEQYF.

This clonotype was counted ten times or more. V and J are TRBV6-5 and TRBJ1-1; TRBD1 is a possible D gene (5 bases). The CDR3 totals 14 residues. CDR1 MNHEY and CDR2 SVGAGI come from the germline V gene. V gave up 2 bases and J gave up 3 bases, with 10 bases separating them. CDR3 loop: CASSYRGKDTEAFF. CDR3 nucleotides: TGTGCCAGCAGTTACAGGGGTAAGGACACTGAAGCTTTCTTT.

The chain joins TRBV20-1 to TRBJ2-1; 10 bases are a match to TRBD2. V shed 6 bases and J 11 bases; nucleotides not matched to a gene: 16. In germline, CDR1 is DFQATT, CDR2 SNEGSKA (reference sequence). The CDR3 has 15 amino acids. CDR3 sequence reads: CSAMGASGSVGQQFF. The CDR3 bases are TGCAGTGCGATGGGAGCTAGCGGGAGTGTGGGGCAGCAGTTCTTC.

There are many counts of this clonotype. The chain carries TRBV29-1 and TRBJ1-1, with D hard to call. The CDR3 runs 13 residues. V lost 6 bases to trimming and J lost 5 bases, with 16 bases between them. Germline V gene sequence: CDR1 SQVTM, CDR2 ANQGSEA. CDR3 coding DNA: TGCAGCGTCGTAATACGAGGATGGACTGAAGCTTTCTTT. Amino acids: CSVVIRGWTEAFF.

This clonotype was observed many times. The chain uses TRBV28 and TRBJ2-7; 13 positions match TRBD2. This CDR3 comprises 16 residues. Germline CDR1 reads MDHEN; CDR2 reads SYDVKM. V lost 3 bases to trimming and J lost 3 bases; unmatched junction nucleotides: 5. The CDR3 region is CASSFRTSGSFYEQYF. The CDR3 nucleotides read TGTGCCAGCAGTTTCCGGACTAGCGGGAGTTTCTACGAGCAGTACTTC.

This clonotype showed up many times. J is TRBJ2-5 and V is TRBV20-1; D not certain. V was pared by 4 bases and J by 7 bases, with 7 bases between. The germline V gene encodes CDR1 DFQATT and CDR2 SNEGSKA (reference sequence). The CDR3 has 10 amino acids. For the CDR3, the DNA is TGCAGTGCTAACGGCGGGACCCAGTACTTC. Amino acid sequence: CSANGGTQYF.

With regard to this clonotype: This may stem from a read error, because a much larger clone lies one nucleotide away. This chain uses TRBV4-1 with TRBJ1-5; D is undetermined. This CDR3 contains 14 residues. Germline assignment: CDR1 MGHRA and CDR2 YSYEKL. CDR3 sequence reads: CASSPSHGNQPRHF. The CDR3 DNA reads as TGCGCCAGCAGCCCGAGTCATGGCAATCAGCCCCGGCATTTT.

Many counts were recorded for this clonotype. This rearrangement joins TRBV6-1 to TRBJ2-5, with a possible D match to TRBD2 (6 bases). CDR1 and CDR2 from the germline V gene are MNHNS and SASEGT. V lost 8 bases and J 5 bases, leaving 21 bases between the germline ends. CDR3 length equals 15 residues. The CDR3 is CASYPDRQGGETQYF. The CDR3 DNA is TGTGCCAGCTATCCCGACCGCCAAGGAGGGGAGACCCAGTACTTC.

This clonotype has a count of ten or more. J is TRBJ1-5 and V is TRBV28, with a tentative D call TRBD1 (6 bases). The CDR3 spans 17 residues. The germline gives CDR1 MDHEN, CDR2 SYDVKM. Trimming took off 5 bases at V and 0 bases at J, with 17 bases between the two ends. The CDR3 region has the DNA TGTGCCAGCAGTACCCCGGACAGCGTTTATAGCAATCAGCCCCAGCATTTT. Its translation is CASSTPDSVYSNQPQHF.

In its sample, this clonotype was seen a few times. V and J are TRBV11-2 and TRBJ2-6, with a possible D match to TRBD2 (6 bases). The V end lost 5 bases, the J end lost 1 base, and 21 bases lay between the germline ends. The CDR3 spans 19 residues. Germline CDR1 SGHAT, CDR2 FQNNGV. The CDR3 sequence is CASSHYAGPGSSGANVLTF. CDR3 in DNA: TGTGCCAGCAGCCACTATGCGGGGCCGGGAAGTTCTGGGGCCAACGTCCTGACTTTC.

This rearrangement joins TRBV30 to TRBJ2-7; tentative D call: TRBD2 (6 bases). The V gene lost 4 bases and the J gene lost 7 bases, with 23 bases spanning the gap. The CDR3 totals 15 residues. Germline-derived CDR1 and CDR2 are GTSNPN and SVGIG (reference sequence). CDR3 sequence reads: CAWTADRGTSGEQYF. The CDR3 region has the DNA TGTGCCTGGACGGCTGACCGGGGGACTTCAGGGGAGCAGTACTTC.

The chain has TRBV6-9 and TRBJ1-3; tentative D call: TRBD1 (5 bases). The length of the CDR3 is 15 residues. Per the germline V gene, CDR1 is MNHGY and CDR2 is SVAAGI. V dropped 6 bases and J dropped 2 bases, with 14 bases sitting between them. The CDR3 protein is CASRKSGGPGNTIYF. CDR3 nucleotides: TGTGCCAGCAGGAAAAGCGGGGGTCCTGGAAACACCATATATTTT.

The chain combines TRBV27 with TRBJ2-7; TRBD2 is a possible D gene (6 bases). The CDR3 has 13 residues. Trimming pared 8 bases from V and 1 base from J, leaving 12 bases between. CDR1 and CDR2 (germline): MNHEY, SMNVEV (reference sequence). CDR3 loop: CASRQLASYEQYF. As DNA, the CDR3 is TGTGCCAGCCGACAACTAGCTTCCTACGAGCAGTACTTC.

The table lists this clonotype with many counts. The chain links TRBV11-2 to TRBJ2-7; possible D gene TRBD1, 7 bases. Trimming took 1 base from V and 3 from J, leaving 13 bases between them. Germline V gene data show CDR1 as SGHAT and CDR2 as FQNNGV. The CDR3 is 15 amino acids. The CDR3 sequence: CASSLGGDSLYEQYF. As DNA, the CDR3 is TGTGCCAGCAGCTTAGGGGGGGACAGCCTCTACGAGCAGTACTTC.

This clonotype occurred many times. The chain recombines TRBV6-2 or TRBV6-3 with TRBJ1-5; the D gene is possibly TRBD1 (6 bases). CDR1 MNHEY and CDR2 SVGEGT come from the germline V gene. The CDR3 consists of 15 residues. V shed 5 bases and J shed 3 bases, with 14 bases lying between them. The CDR3 here is CASSEAGDHNQPQHF. The CDR3 region has the DNA TGTGCCAGCAGTGAAGCAGGGGACCACAATCAGCCCCAGCATTTT.

Many counts were recorded for this clonotype. The rearrangement uses TRBV7-9 and TRBJ2-7; maybe TRBD1 (6 bases). Trimming left V 3 bases short and J 0 bases short, with 12 bases between. The CDR3 totals 15 residues. Germline CDR1 is SEHNR and CDR2 is FQNEAQ (reference sequence). CDR3 sequence: CASSFVRGSSYEQYF. The CDR3 region has the DNA TGTGCCAGCAGCTTTGTCAGGGGCAGCTCCTACGAGCAGTACTTC.

This chain links TRBV6-1 with TRBJ2-7; 8 bases align to TRBD1. The CDR3 is made up of 13 amino acids. CDR1 and CDR2 (germline): MNHNS, SASEGT. Germline trimming cut 7 bases from V and 5 bases from J; bases unmatched to any gene: 7. In nucleotides, the CDR3 is TGTGCCAGCATAACAGGGGGATTTGACGAGCAGTACTTC. Its translation is CASITGGFDEQYF.

The chain carries TRBV6-5 and TRBJ2-7; 11 nucleotides line up with TRBD1. Trimming removed 2 bases from V and 2 bases from J; junction bases left unmatched: 5. This CDR3 is built from 16 residues. Germline-derived CDR1 and CDR2 are MNHEY and SVGAGI. CDR3 in amino acids: CASSYNRDRGTYEQYF. Written as DNA, the CDR3 is TGTGCCAGCAGTTACAACCGGGACAGGGGGACCTACGAGCAGTACTTC.

This clonotype was observed a few times. The V and J genes are TRBV30 and TRBJ1-2; 9 bases line up with TRBD1. Germline V gene data show CDR1 as GTSNPN and CDR2 as SVGIG (reference sequence). V gave up 4 bases and J gave up 7 bases; unmatched junction bases: 10. The CDR3 sequence is 14 residues long. The CDR3 region has the DNA TGTGCCTGGACTATTCCGGGACAGGGTGTTGGCTACACCTTC. This encodes CAWTIPGQGVGYTF.

This clonotype has more than one count but fewer than ten. The rearrangement joins TRBV29-1 to TRBJ2-5, with 10 bases that match TRBD2. CDR1 is SQVTM and CDR2 is ANQGSEA in the germline V gene. This CDR3 is 15 amino acids long. Trimming removed 5 bases from V and 1 base from J; junction bases left unmatched: 7. CDR3 sequence reads: CSVRVAGGFQETQYF. CDR3 DNA sequence: TGCAGCGTTCGAGTAGCGGGGGGTTTCCAAGAGACCCAGTACTTC.